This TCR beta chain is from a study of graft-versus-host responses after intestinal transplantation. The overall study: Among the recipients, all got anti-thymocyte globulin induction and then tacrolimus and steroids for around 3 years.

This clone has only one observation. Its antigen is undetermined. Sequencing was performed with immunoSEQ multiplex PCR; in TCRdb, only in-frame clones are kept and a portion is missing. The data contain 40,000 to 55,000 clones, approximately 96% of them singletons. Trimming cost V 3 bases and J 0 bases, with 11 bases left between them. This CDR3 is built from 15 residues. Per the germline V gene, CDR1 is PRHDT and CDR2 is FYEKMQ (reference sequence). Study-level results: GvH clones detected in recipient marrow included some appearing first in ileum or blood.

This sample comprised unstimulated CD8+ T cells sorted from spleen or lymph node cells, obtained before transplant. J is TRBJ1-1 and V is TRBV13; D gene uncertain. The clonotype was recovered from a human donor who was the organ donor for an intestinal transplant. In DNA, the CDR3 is TGTGCCAGCAGCTTTAACGGAGGTATGAACACTGAAGCTTTCTTT. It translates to CASSFNGGMNTEAFF.